This T cell receptor (beta chain) was observed in a study of T cells expressing NK-cell markers. TCRdb reanalyzed the 5' RACE reads, giving one entry per CDR3 protein sequence and no DNA. This sample's clone table lists about 370,000 distinct CDR3 sequences. This receptor was identified in a woman aged 45 to 65 in good health. The source material was blood T cells: a sorted CD56 or NKG2C T cell subset, CD4+ or CD8+ T cells, or bulk PBMC T cells (not recorded which).

This CDR3 is CASSLVGTSDDTGELFF. The V gene is TRBV7-8, the J gene TRBJ2-2; the TRBD2 assignment by TCRdb is unverifiable without DNA. Per the germline V gene, CDR1 is SGHVS and CDR2 is FQNEAQ. The CDR3 loop spans 17 amino acids.